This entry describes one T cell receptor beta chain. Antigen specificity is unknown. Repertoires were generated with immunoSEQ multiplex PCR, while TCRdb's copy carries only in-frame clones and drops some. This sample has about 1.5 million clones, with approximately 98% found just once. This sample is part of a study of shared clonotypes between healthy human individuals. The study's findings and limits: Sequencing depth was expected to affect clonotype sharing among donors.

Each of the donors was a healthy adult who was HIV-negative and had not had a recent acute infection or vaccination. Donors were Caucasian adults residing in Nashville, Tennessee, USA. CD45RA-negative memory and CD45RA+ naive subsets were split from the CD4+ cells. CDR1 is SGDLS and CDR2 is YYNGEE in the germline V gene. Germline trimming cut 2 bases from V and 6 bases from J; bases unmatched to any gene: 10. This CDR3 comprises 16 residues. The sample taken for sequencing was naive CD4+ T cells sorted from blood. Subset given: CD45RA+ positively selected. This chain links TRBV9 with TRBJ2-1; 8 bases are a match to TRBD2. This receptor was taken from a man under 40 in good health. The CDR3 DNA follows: TGTGCCAGCAGCGTCACCCCGCGGCTAGCGGGCAATGAGCAGTTCTTC. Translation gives CASSVTPRLAGNEQFF.